This T cell receptor beta chain stems from a study of T cell changes during pregnancy in multiple sclerosis. The repertoire was sequenced with immunoSEQ multiplex PCR; TCRdb's copy has only in-frame clones and lacks some. The profile shows about 110,000 clones, around 92% of them singletons. The CDR3 is made up of 13 amino acids. Germline V gene data show CDR1 as MDHEN and CDR2 as SYDVKM. The V and J ends lost 8 bases and 6 bases respectively, with 13 bases between them. This receptor was taken from a female donor with multiple sclerosis, enrolled in a pregnancy study. The J gene is TRBJ2-2, the V gene TRBV28, with D possibly being TRBD2 (5 bases). Source: peripheral blood, taken after pregnancy. CDR3 in DNA: TGTGCCAGCCAAAAACGGACTCCCGGGGAGCTGTTTTTT. Translating it yields CASQKRTPGELFF. The variable domain in full, completed from reference TRBV28 and TRBJ2-2, reads DVKVTQSSRYLVKRTGEKVFLECVQDMDHENMFWYRQDPGLGLRLIYFSYDVKMKEKGDIPEGYSVSREKKERFSLILESASTNQTSMYLCASQKRTPGELFFGEGSRLTVL.